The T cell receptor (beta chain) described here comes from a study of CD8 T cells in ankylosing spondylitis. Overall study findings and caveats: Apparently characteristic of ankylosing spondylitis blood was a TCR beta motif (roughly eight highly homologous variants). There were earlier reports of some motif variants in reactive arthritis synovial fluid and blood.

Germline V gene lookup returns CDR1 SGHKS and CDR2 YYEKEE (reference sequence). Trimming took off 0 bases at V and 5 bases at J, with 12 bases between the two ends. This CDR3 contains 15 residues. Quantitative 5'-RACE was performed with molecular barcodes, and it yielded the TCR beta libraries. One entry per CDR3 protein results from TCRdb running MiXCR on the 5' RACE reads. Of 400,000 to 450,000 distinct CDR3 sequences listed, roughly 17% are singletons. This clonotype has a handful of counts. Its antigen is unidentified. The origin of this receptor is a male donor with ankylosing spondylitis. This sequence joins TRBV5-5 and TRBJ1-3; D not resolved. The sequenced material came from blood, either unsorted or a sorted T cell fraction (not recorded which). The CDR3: CASSLASGSRNTIYF. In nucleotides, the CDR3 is TGTGCCAGCAGCTTGGCCTCGGGGTCCCGAAACACCATATATTTT.